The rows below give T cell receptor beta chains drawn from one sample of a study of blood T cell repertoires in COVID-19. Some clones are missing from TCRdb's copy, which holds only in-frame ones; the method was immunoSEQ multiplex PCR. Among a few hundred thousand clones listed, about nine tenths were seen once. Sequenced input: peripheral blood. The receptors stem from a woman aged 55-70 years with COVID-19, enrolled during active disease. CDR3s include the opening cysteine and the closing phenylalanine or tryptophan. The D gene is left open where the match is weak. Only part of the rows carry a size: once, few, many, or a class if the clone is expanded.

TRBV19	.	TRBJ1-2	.	TGTGCCAGTACAGGGGCTAACTATGGCTACACCTTC	CASTGANYGYTF
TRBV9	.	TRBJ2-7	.	TGTGCCAGCAGCGTATCACCTCAGGACGAGCAGTACTTC	CASSVSPQDEQYF
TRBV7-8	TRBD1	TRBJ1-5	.	TGTGCCAGCACGGTGGGACAGGGAAATCAGCCCCAGCATTTT	CASTVGQGNQPQHF
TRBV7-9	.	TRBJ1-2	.	TGTGCCACGACGGTAGGGGGTGATGGCTACACCTTC	CATTVGGDGYTF
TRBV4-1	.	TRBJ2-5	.	TGCGCCAGCAGCCAAATACAGGGTCGAGAGACCCAGTACTTC	CASSQIQGRETQYF
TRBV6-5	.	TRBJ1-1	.	TGTGCCAGCATGTCAGGCAGGTTGATGAACACTGAAGCTTTCTTT	CASMSGRLMNTEAFF
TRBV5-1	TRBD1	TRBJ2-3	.	TGCGCCAGCAGCTTGCGCTTGGGACAGGGGGGCACAGATACGCAGTATTTT	CASSLRLGQGGTDTQYF
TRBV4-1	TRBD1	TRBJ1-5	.	TGCGCCAGCAGCCAAGTTGGGACAGCTTATAGCAATCAGCCCCAGCATTTT	CASSQVGTAYSNQPQHF
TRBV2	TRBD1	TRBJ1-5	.	TGTGCCAGCAGGATGACAGGGCTCCAGCCCCAGCATTTT	CASRMTGLQPQHF
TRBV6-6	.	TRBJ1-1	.	TGTGCCAGCAGCAGGGCGGTCGGCACTGAAGCTTTCTTT	CASSRAVGTEAFF
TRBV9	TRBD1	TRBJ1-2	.	TGTGCCAGCAGCGTGGGACAGGGCTATGGCTACACCTTC	CASSVGQGYGYTF
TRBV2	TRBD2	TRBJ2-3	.	TGTGCCAGCCAAGGGACTAGTCGCTTAGATACGCAGTATTTT	CASQGTSRLDTQYF
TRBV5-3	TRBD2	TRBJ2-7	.	TGTGCCAGAAGCTCCGGGACTAGCGCTAACTCCTACGAGCAGTACTTC	CARSSGTSANSYEQYF
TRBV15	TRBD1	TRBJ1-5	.	TGTGCCACCAGCAGACTCCTAAACCCCGGGACAGGTAGCAATCAGCCCCAGCATTTT	CATSRLLNPGTGSNQPQHF
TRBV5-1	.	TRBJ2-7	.	TGCGCCAGCAGCTTGGGTCATCTATCCTACGAGCAGTACTTC	CASSLGHLSYEQYF
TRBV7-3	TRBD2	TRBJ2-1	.	TGTGCCAGCAGCAGAAGCGGGGGAGCCTACAATGAGCAGTTCTTC	CASSRSGGAYNEQFF
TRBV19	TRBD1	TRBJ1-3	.	TGTGCCAGTAGTAGGAGGGGGCTCGGAAACACCATATATTTT	CASSRRGLGNTIYF
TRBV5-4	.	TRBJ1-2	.	TGTGCCAGCAGCCTCCGCGGGGGGCAGAACTATGGCTACACCTTC	CASSLRGGQNYGYTF
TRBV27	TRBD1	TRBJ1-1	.	TGTGCCAGCGGAACCCGACAGGGAAACACTGAAGCTTTCTTT	CASGTRQGNTEAFF
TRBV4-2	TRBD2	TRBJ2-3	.	TGTGCCAGCAGCCGGGGACTAGCGGTGAGAACAGATACGCAGTATTTT	CASSRGLAVRTDTQYF
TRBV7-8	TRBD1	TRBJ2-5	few	TGTGCCAGCAGCTCCATGGACAGGGAAGAGACCCAGTACTTC	CASSSMDREETQYF
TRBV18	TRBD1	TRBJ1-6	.	TGTGCCAGCTCACCCGTCCCGGGACAGGGATTACAGTCACCCCTCCACTTT	CASSPVPGQGLQSPLHF
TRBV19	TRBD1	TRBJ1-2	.	TGTGCCAGTAACCCCGGGACAGGGGTTTTCCGTAACTATGGCTACACCTTC	CASNPGTGVFRNYGYTF
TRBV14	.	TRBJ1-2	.	TGTGCCAGCAGCCCTCCCGGAGTACTCTATGGCTACACCTTC	CASSPPGVLYGYTF
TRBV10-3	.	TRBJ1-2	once	TGTGCCATCAGTGAGTCGGGCGGCTCGGGGTACACCTTC	CAISESGGSGYTF
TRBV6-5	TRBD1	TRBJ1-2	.	TGTGCCAGCAGTTACGGGACAGGGGATATATATGGCTACACCTTC	CASSYGTGDIYGYTF